These 11 T cell receptor beta chains originate from one sample sequenced in a study of cytotoxic CD8 clonotypes in ibrutinib-treated CLL. Produced via immunoSEQ multiplex PCR; TCRdb's table is partial and in-frame only. The sample has 150,000 or so clones, about 88% seen once; the top ten hold around 3.1%. The starting material was PBMCs, obtained at disease progression, from a patient treated with ibrutinib. The receptor set was obtained from a human donor with chronic lymphocytic leukemia.

V gene TRBV11-3 combines with J gene TRBJ2-6, with no clear D. CDR1 SGHNT and CDR2 YENEEA come from the germline V gene. The CDR3 extends over 14 amino acids. The V and J ends lost 5 bases and 1 base respectively, with 6 bases between them. The CDR3 protein is CASSQFSGANVLTF. The CDR3 DNA reads TGTGCCAGCAGCCAGTTTTCTGGGGCCAACGTCCTGACTTTC.

This sequence joins TRBV5-1 and TRBJ2-1; TRBD2 aligns across 12 bases. Unmatched junction bases numbered 5, after V lost 0 bases and J lost 10 bases. Germline V lookup: CDR1 SGHRS, CDR2 YFSETQ. The CDR3 sequence is 15 residues long. CDR3: CASSLVLAGGAEQFF. CDR3 nucleotide sequence: TGCGCCAGCAGCTTGGTACTAGCGGGGGGCGCCGAGCAGTTCTTC.

This chain joins TRBV11-2 and TRBJ2-5; the D call may be TRBD1 or TRBD2 (5 bases each). CDR3 length: 13 residues. CDR1 SGHAT and CDR2 FQNNGV come from the germline V gene. The V end was cut by 2 bases, the J end by 5 bases, with 9 bases between. CDR3 in amino acids: CASSLTGLETQYF. CDR3 DNA: TGTGCCAGCAGCTTAACGGGGCTGGAGACCCAGTACTTC.

This clone has only one observation. The rearrangement links TRBV10-1 to TRBJ2-3; D is uncertain. Trimming cost V 3 bases and J 8 bases, with 6 bases left between them. The germline V gene encodes CDR1 WNHNN and CDR2 SYGVQD (reference sequence). CDR3 length equals 11 residues. The CDR3 protein is CASSEAATQYF. In DNA form, the CDR3 reads TGCGCCAGCAGTGAAGCAGCTACGCAGTATTTT.

The gene calls are TRBV7-6 and TRBJ2-1; D is possibly TRBD1 or TRBD2 (6 bases each). The ends were cut back, 5 bases at V and 5 bases at J, with 19 bases in the middle. This CDR3 is 16 amino acids long. Germline CDR1 reads SGHVS; CDR2 reads FNYEAQ. CDR3 loop: CASSIRGGRTNNEQFF. The CDR3 DNA reads TGTGCCAGCAGCATTCGTGGGGGGCGCACTAACAATGAGCAGTTCTTC.

As DNA, the CDR3 is TGTGCCAGCAATGAACAGGGACAACCAGCTAACTATGGCTACACCTTC. Amino acids: CASNEQGQPANYGYTF. The chain links TRBV28 to TRBJ1-2; weak D call: TRBD1 (6 bases). The V gene's germline CDR1 is MDHEN and CDR2 SYDVKM. This CDR3 contains 16 residues. Deletions cut 7 bases from V and 0 bases from J, with 18 bases between.

This sequence joins TRBV7-8 and TRBJ2-1; D gene unclear. Trimming took off 5 bases at V and 3 bases at J, with 11 bases between the two ends. This CDR3 comprises 14 residues. Germline V CDR1 and CDR2: SGHVS, FQNEAQ. The CDR3 bases are TGTGCCAGCAGCCTGGCGACGGGCTACAATGAGCAGTTCTTC. Protein sequence: CASSLATGYNEQFF. Combining the CDR3 with reference TRBV7-8 and TRBJ2-1 gives the whole variable domain GAGVSQSPRYKVAKRGQDVALRCDPISGHVSLFWYQQALGQGPEFLTYFQNEAQLDKSGLPSDRFFAERPEGSVSTLKIQRTQQEDSAVYLCASSLATGYNEQFFGPGTRLTVL.

This chain connects TRBV5-6 to TRBJ2-5; 9 positions match TRBD2. This CDR3 region has 15 residues. Looked up from germline, CDR1 is SGHDT and CDR2 is YYEEEE. Losses at the gene ends were 0 bases for V and 3 bases for J; bases not matched to a gene: 3. The CDR3: CASSLAAGGKETQYF. In DNA form, the CDR3 reads TGTGCCAGCAGCTTGGCAGCGGGAGGTAAAGAGACCCAGTACTTC.

About this clone: A read error is possible here, since a much larger clone lies one base away. This chain connects TRBV6-5 to TRBJ2-2; possible D gene TRBD1, 8 bases. Germline loops: CDR1 MNHEY, CDR2 SVGAGI. This CDR3 is built from 15 residues. V lost 6 bases and J lost 7, with 18 bases in between. The DNA of the CDR3 is TGTGCCAGCAGCCATAACAGGGGGGGCATCGGGGAGCTGTTTTTT. It encodes CASSHNRGGIGELFF.

The V gene is TRBV7-7, the J gene TRBJ2-5; no definite D call. Germline CDR1 is SSHAT and CDR2 is FNYEAQ (reference sequence). V was cut by 1 base and J by 5 bases, with 14 bases left in between. The CDR3 sequence is 15 residues long. This chain's CDR3 is CASSLGGNSAETQYF. CDR3 DNA sequence: TGTGCCAGCAGCTTAGGAGGCAATTCCGCGGAGACCCAGTACTTC.

The chain joins TRBV5-4 to TRBJ2-5; 7 bases agree with TRBD2. The CDR3 is made up of 15 amino acids. With 3 bases clipped from V and 2 bases from J, the junction kept 7 bases outside the gene matches. Germline CDR1 SGHNT, CDR2 YYREEE (reference sequence). This CDR3 is CASSSGGDLQETQYF. Here the CDR3 DNA reads TGTGCCAGCAGCTCTGGGGGGGACCTACAAGAGACCCAGTACTTC. Together with reference TRBV5-4 and TRBJ2-5, the CDR3 gives the full variable domain: ETGVTQSPTHLIKTRGQQVTLRCSSQSGHNTVSWYQQALGQGPQFIFQYYREEENGRGNFPPRFSGLQFPNYSSELNVNALELDDSALYLCASSSGGDLQETQYFGPGTRLLVL.